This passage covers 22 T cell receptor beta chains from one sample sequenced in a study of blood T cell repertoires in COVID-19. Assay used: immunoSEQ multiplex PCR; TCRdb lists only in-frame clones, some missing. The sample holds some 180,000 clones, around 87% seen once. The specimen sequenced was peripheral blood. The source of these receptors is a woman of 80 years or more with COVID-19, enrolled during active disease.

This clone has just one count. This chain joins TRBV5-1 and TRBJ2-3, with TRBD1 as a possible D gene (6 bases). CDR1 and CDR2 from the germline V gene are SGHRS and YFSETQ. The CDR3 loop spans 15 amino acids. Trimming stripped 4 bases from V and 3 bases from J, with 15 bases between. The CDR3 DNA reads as TGCGCCAGCAGCGTGGGCAGGGGCAGGACAGATACGCAGTATTTT. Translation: CASSVGRGRTDTQYF.

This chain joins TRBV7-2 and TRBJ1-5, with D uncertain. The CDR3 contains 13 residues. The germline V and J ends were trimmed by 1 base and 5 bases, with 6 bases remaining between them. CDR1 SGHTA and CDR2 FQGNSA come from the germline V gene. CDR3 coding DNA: TGTGCCAGCAGCTTAGGGCGGTATCAGCCCCAGCATTTT. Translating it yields CASSLGRYQPQHF.

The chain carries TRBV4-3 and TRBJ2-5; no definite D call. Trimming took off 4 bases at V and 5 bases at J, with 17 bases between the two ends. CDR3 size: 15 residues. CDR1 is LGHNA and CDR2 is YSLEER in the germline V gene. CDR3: CASSPNGATRETQYF. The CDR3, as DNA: TGCGCCAGCAGCCCTAACGGAGCCACCCGTGAGACCCAGTACTTC.

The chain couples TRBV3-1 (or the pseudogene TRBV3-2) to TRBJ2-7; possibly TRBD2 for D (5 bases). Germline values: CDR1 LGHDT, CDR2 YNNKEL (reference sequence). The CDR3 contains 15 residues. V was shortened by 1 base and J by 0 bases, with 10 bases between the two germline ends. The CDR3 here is CASSQGRGSSYEQYF. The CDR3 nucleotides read TGTGCCAGCAGCCAAGGACGTGGGAGCTCCTACGAGCAGTACTTC.

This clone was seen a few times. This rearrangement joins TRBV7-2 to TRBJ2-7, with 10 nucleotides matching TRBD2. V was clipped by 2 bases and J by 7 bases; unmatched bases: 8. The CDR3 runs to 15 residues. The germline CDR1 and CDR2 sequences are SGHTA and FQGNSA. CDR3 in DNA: TGTGCCAGCAGCTTAAACCTAGCGGGAGTGGGGGAGCAGTACTTC. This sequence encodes CASSLNLAGVGEQYF. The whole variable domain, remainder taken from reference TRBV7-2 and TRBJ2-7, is GAGVSQSPSNKVTEKGKDVELRCDPISGHTALYWYRQSLGQGLEFLIYFQGNSAPDKSGLPSDRFSAERTGGSVSTLTIQRTQQEDSAVYLCASSLNLAGVGEQYFGPGTRLTVT.

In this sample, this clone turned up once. CDR3 residues: CATSEVEGGVKTQYF. In nucleotides, the CDR3 is TGTGCCACCAGTGAGGTAGAAGGGGGAGTAAAGACCCAGTACTTC. The rearrangement links TRBV24-1 to TRBJ2-5, with D tentatively TRBD1 (6 bases). The germline V gene has CDR1 KGHDR and CDR2 SFDVKD. The ends were cut back, 4 bases at V and 6 bases at J, with 17 bases in the middle. This CDR3 spans 15 amino acids.

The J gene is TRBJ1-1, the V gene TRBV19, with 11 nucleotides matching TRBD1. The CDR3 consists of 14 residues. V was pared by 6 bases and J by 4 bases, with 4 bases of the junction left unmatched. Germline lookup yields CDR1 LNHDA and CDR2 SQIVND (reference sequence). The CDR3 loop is CASRRGQGVTEAFF. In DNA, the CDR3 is TGTGCCAGTAGGCGGGGACAGGGGGTCACTGAAGCTTTCTTT.

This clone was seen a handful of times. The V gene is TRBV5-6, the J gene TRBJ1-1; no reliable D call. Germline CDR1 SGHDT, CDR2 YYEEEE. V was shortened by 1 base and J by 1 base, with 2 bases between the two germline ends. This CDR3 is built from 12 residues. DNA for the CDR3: TGTGCCAGCAGCTTGCAGAACACTGAAGCTTTCTTT. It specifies CASSLQNTEAFF. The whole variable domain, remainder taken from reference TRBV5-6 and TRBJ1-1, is DAGVTQSPTHLIKTRGQQVTLRCSPKSGHDTVSWYQQALGQGPQFIFQYYEEEERQRGNFPDRFSGHQFPNYSSELNVNALLLGDSALYLCASSLQNTEAFFGQGTRLTVV.

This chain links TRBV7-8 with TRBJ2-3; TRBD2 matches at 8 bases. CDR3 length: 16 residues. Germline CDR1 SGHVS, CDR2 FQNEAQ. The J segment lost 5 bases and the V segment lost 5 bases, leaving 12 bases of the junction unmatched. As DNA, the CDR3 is TGTGCCAGCAGCCCCGGAACAGGACTAGCTGGAGATACGCAGTATTTT. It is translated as CASSPGTGLAGDTQYF.

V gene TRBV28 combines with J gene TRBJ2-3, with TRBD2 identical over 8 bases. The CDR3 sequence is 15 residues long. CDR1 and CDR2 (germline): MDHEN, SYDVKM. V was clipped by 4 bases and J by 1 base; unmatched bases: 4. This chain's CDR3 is CASSYGGAGTDTQYF. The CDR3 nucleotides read TGTGCCAGCAGTTACGGGGGGGCCGGCACAGATACGCAGTATTTT.

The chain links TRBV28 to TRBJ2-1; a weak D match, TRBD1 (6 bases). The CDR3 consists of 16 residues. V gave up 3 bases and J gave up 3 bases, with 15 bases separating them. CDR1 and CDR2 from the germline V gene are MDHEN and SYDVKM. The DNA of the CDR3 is TGTGCCAGCAGTTTCTCCGGAGGCAGGGGCTACAATGAGCAGTTCTTC. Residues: CASSFSGGRGYNEQFF.

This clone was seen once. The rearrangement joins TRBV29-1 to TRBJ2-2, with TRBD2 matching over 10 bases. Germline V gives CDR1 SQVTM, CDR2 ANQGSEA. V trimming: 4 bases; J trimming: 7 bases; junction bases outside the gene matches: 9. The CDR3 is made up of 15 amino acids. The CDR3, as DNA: TGCAGCGTTGGTGGGCTAGCGGGAGCGAGCGGGGAGCTGTTTTTT. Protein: CSVGGLAGASGELFF.

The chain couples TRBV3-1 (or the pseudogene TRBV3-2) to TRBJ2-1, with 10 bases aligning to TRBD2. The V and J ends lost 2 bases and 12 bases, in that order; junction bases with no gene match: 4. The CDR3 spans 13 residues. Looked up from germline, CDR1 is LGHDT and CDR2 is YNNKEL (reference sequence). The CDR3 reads CASSQSSGSRQFF. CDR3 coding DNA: TGTGCCAGCAGCCAATCTAGCGGGAGTAGGCAGTTCTTC.

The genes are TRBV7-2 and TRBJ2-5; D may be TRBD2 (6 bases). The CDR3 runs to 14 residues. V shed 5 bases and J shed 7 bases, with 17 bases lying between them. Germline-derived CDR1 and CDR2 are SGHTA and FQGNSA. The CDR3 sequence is CASSPGDLGTTQYF. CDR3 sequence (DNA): TGTGCCAGCAGCCCGGGAGACCTAGGGACGACCCAGTACTTC. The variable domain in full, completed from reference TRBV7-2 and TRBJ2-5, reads GAGVSQSPSNKVTEKGKDVELRCDPISGHTALYWYRQSLGQGLEFLIYFQGNSAPDKSGLPSDRFSAERTGGSVSTLTIQRTQQEDSAVYLCASSPGDLGTTQYFGPGTRLLVL.

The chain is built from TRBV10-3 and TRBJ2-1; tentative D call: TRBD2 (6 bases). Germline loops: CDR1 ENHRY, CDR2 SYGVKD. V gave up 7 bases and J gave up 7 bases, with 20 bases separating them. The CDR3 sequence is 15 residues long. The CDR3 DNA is TGTGCCATCAAGGCGACCGAGACCAGCGGGAATGAGCAGTTCTTC. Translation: CAIKATETSGNEQFF.

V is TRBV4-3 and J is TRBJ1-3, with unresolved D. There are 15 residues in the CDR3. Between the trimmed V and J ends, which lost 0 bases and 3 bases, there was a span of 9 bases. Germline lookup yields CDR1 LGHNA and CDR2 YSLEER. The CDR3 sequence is CASSQESVLGNTIYF. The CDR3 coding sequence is TGCGCCAGCAGCCAAGAGTCGGTTCTTGGAAACACCATATATTTT.

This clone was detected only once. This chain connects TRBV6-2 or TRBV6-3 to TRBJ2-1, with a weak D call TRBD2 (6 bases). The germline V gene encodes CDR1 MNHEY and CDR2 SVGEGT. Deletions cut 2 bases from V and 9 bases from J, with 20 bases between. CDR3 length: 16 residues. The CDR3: CASSYATPVLGGEQFF. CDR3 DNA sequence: TGTGCCAGCAGTTACGCGACCCCCGTTTTGGGGGGTGAGCAGTTCTTC.

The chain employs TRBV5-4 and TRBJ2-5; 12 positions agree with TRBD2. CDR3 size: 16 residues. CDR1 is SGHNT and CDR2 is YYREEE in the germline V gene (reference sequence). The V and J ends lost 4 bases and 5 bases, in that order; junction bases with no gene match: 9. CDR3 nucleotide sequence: TGTGCCAGCAGCCAATCCGGGACTAGCGGGTGGGAGACCCAGTACTTC. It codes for CASSQSGTSGWETQYF.

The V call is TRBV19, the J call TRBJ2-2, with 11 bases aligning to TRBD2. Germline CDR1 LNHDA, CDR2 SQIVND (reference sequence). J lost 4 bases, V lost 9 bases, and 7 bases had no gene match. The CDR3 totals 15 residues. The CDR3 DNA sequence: TGTGCCAGCCGTACTAGCGGGAGAGGCACCGGGGAGCTGTTTTTT. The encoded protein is CASRTSGRGTGELFF. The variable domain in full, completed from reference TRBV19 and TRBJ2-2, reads DGGITQSPKYLFRKEGQNVTLSCEQNLNHDAMYWYRQDPGQGLRLIYYSQIVNDFQKGDIAEGYSVSREKKESFPLTVTSAQKNPTAFYLCASRTSGRGTGELFFGEGSRLTVL.

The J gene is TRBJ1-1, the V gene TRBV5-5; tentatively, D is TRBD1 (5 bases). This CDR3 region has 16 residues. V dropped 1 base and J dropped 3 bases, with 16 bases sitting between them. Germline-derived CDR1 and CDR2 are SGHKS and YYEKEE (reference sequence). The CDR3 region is CASSLTTIPGDTEAFF. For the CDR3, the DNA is TGTGCCAGCAGCTTGACCACCATACCGGGGGACACTGAAGCTTTCTTT.

The CDR3, as DNA: TGTGCCAGCCGGATGGTCCGGGAGGATGAATCGACGAACACTGAAGCTTTCTTT. Translating gives CASRMVREDESTNTEAFF. The chain employs TRBV28 and TRBJ1-1; no definite D call. Per germline, CDR1 MDHEN and CDR2 SYDVKM. V shed 8 bases and J shed 1 base, with 26 bases lying between them. The CDR3 contains 18 residues.

The CDR3 bases are TGTGCCAGCAGTTACGGCCTAGGCTCACCCCTCCACTTT. It translates to CASSYGLGSPLHF. The gene calls are TRBV6-5 and TRBJ1-6; D ambiguous. Germline loops: CDR1 MNHEY, CDR2 SVGAGI. This CDR3 region has 13 residues. Between the trimmed V and J ends, which lost 2 bases and 10 bases, there was a span of 9 bases.